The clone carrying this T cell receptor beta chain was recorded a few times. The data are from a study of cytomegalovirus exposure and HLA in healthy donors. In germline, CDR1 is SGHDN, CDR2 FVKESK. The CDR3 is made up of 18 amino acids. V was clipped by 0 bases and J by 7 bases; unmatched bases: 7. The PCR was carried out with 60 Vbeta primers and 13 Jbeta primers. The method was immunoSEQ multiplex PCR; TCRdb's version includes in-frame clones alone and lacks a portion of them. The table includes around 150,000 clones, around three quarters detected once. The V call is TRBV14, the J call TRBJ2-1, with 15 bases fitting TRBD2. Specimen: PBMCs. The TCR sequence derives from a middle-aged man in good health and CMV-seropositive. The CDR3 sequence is CASSQDKGLAGGWNEQFF. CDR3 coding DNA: TGTGCCAGCAGCCAAGATAAAGGACTAGCGGGAGGGTGGAATGAGCAGTTCTTC.